The 7 T cell receptor beta chains given below trace back to one sample, sequenced in a study of beta chain features in type 1 diabetes (dated by TCRdb to the late 2010s). The library was generated by the immunoSEQ multiplex PCR assay. The High Capacity cDNA Reverse Transcription Kit was used to reverse transcribe all of the isolated RNA, meaning that expressed TCRB transcripts were what got sequenced. TCRdb re-hosts the immuneACCESS table, in-frame sequences only. Its copies lack some clones; in the studies checked, an unresolved V gene accounts for under half of them, and the cause for the rest is not known. The sample contains hundreds of thousands of clones, roughly a sixth of them found a single time. The ten largest clones represent about 0.097% of the sample. The specimen was naive CD4+ T cells from blood. This specimen's cell subset or site label, per the study, means: true naive CD4+ T cells. These receptors were obtained from a man aged 18 to 30 in good health.

This clone was detected a few times. V usage is TRBV5-1 and J usage is TRBJ2-2, with 9 bases that match TRBD1. The CDR3 is 15 residues long. Looked up from germline, CDR1 is SGHRS and CDR2 is YFSETQ. Trimming took 5 bases from V and 3 from J; bases not matched to a gene: 5. The CDR3 DNA is TGCGCCAGCAGGTGGACAGGGGTATACACCGGGGAGCTGTTTTTT. It encodes CASRWTGVYTGELFF.

The V call is TRBV11-2, the J call TRBJ1-6; the match to TRBD1 covers 7 bases. J was trimmed by 10 bases and V by 6 bases; bases with no gene match: 12. The CDR3 has 15 amino acids. Germline assignment: CDR1 SGHAT and CDR2 FQNNGV. CDR3 DNA sequence: TGTGCCAGCAGACGACCAGGGGGTGAGAAATCACCCCTCCACTTT. Its translation: CASRRPGGEKSPLHF.

As for this clone: The sample holds other DNA sequences that translate to the same CDR3. The J gene is TRBJ2-7, the V gene TRBV7-2, with 11 bases matching TRBD1. The germline CDR1 and CDR2 sequences are SGHTA and FQGNSA. The CDR3 is 15 residues long. Trimming cost V 2 bases and J 2 bases; bases outside gene matches: 2. CDR3 DNA sequence: TGTGCCAGCAGCTTATCGGGACAGGGGGCCTACGAGCAGTACTTC. Translation: CASSLSGQGAYEQYF. Variable domain in full (rest from reference TRBV7-2 and TRBJ2-7): GAGVSQSPSNKVTEKGKDVELRCDPISGHTALYWYRQSLGQGLEFLIYFQGNSAPDKSGLPSDRFSAERTGGSVSTLTIQRTQQEDSAVYLCASSLSGQGAYEQYFGPGTRLTVT.

This clone has only a few counts. The chain has TRBV5-4 and TRBJ1-2; a weak D match, TRBD1 (6 bases). This CDR3 region has 16 residues. Trimming left V 4 bases short and J 0 bases short, with 16 bases between. Germline V gives CDR1 SGHNT, CDR2 YYREEE (reference sequence). The CDR3 bases are TGTGCCAGCAGCCTAAGCGGACAGAGAGCTAACTATGGCTACACCTTC. This encodes CASSLSGQRANYGYTF.

V and J are TRBV1 and TRBJ1-3; the listed D gene, TRBD1, was not tested against the DNA. TRBV1 is a pseudogene locus. The CDR3 contains 12 residues. The CDR3 region has the DNA TGCACCGGGGCCACCTCTGGAAACACCATATATTTT. Amino acids: CTGATSGNTIYF.

This clone was found a few times. The same CDR3 arises from other DNA sequences in this sample as well. This sequence joins TRBV7-2 and TRBJ2-7; 7 bases are a match to TRBD1. V dropped 2 bases and J dropped 2; count of bases not matched to a gene: 6. This CDR3 is built from 15 residues. Germline CDR1 and CDR2: SGHTA and FQGNSA. CDR3 nucleotides: TGTGCCAGCAGCTTATCCCGGGACAGAACCTACGAGCAGTACTTC. Encoded protein: CASSLSRDRTYEQYF.

This clone turned up a few times. V and J are TRBV19 and TRBJ2-1; TRBD2 agrees at 8 bases. This CDR3 spans 16 amino acids. After removal of 5 bases from V and 4 bases from J, the junction contained 10 bases not matched to a gene. Per the germline V gene, CDR1 is LNHDA and CDR2 is SQIVND (reference sequence). The CDR3, as DNA: TGTGCCAGTAGTGCAAAGGTTAGCGGGAATTACAATGAGCAGTTCTTC. Its protein product is CASSAKVSGNYNEQFF.